Listed here is a single TCR beta chain. Other DNA variants within this sample encode the same CDR3. The data were taken from a study of T cell changes during pregnancy in multiple sclerosis. Clones were read by immunoSEQ multiplex PCR, and TCRdb kept only the in-frame ones, dropping some. Here the sample spans 35,000 to 45,000 clones, more than 85% being singletons. Germline values: CDR1 MDHEN, CDR2 SYDVKM. This CDR3 spans 10 amino acids. Trimming shortened V by 8 bases and J by 5 bases, and 6 bases separated the two germline ends. The chain couples TRBV28 to TRBJ1-1, with D unresolved. The sequence derives from a female donor in good health, enrolled as a control in a pregnancy study. The source material was CD4+ T cells from peripheral blood mononuclear cells, sampled after pregnancy. CDR3 coding DNA: TGTGCCAGCCGCGAAACTGAAGCTTTCTTT. Its protein product is CASRETEAFF.